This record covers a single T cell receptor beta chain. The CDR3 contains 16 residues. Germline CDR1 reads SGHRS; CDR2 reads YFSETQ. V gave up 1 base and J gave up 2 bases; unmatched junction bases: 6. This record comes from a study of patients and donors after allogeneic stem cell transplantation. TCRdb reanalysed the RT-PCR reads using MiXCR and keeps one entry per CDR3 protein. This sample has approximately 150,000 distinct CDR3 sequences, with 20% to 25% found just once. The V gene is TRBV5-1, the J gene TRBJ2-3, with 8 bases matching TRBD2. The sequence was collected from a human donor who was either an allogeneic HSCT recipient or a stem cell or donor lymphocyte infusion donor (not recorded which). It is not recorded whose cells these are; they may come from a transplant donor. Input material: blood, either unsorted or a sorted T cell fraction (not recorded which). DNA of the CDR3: TGCGCCAGCAGCTTGAACCTAGCGGGCCACACAGATACGCAGTATTTT. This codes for CASSLNLAGHTDTQYF.